This TCR beta chain comes out of a study of Graves' ophthalmopathy and Graves' hyperthyroidism. Study information: Ophthalmopathy absent within 18 months of follow-up marked hyperthyroidism as stable. Study-level points and caveats: Clonotypes were expanded in thyroid at above 0.001 frequency, and most also appeared in blood.

The V gene's germline CDR1 is SGHVS and CDR2 FNYEAQ. Trimming pared 0 bases from V and 4 bases from J, leaving 16 bases between. This CDR3 has 17 amino acids. Pregnancy or lactation, uncontrolled infections and other autoimmune diseases were grounds for excluding patients. Orbital computed tomography, thyroid ultrasound, TRAb, serum thyroxine and clinical symptoms formed the basis of diagnosis. As for this clonotype: The antigen remains unidentified.

CDR3 regions of TCR beta were amplified from RNA transcripts. RT-PCR was first run with HTBI primers, then multiplex PCR in a second round. Via MiXCR, TCRdb re-called the multiplex PCR reads, giving one row per CDR3 protein. This table has a few hundred thousand distinct CDR3 sequences, about two fifths appearing once. Sequencing was carried out using peripheral blood or thyroid tissue (not recorded which). This receptor was identified in an adult man with Graves' hyperthyroidism. This chain connects TRBV7-6 to TRBJ1-3; perhaps TRBD1 as D (6 bases). CDR3 loop: CASSLATGGTWGNTIYF. The DNA for the CDR3 is TGTGCCAGCAGCTTAGCGACCGGGGGCACATGGGGAAACACCATATATTTT.